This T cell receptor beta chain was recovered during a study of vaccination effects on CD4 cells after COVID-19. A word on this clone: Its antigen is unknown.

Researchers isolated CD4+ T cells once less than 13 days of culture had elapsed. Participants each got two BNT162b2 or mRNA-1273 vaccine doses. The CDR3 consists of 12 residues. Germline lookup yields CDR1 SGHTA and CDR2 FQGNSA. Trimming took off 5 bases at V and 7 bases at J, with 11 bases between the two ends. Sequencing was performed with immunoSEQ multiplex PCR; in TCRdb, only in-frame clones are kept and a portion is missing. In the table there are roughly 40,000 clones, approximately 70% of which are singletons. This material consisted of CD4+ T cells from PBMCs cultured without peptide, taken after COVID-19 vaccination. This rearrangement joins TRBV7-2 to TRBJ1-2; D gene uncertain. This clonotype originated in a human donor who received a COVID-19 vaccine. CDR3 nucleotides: TGTGCCAGCAGCCCCGAGAGGCTTGGCTACACCTTC. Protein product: CASSPERLGYTF.